This T cell receptor (beta chain) was observed in a study of blood T cells in healthy people across ages (dated by TCRdb to the mid-2010s). Broadly, across the study: In model experiments, roughly one uniquely barcoded TCR beta cDNA molecule per two T cells was captured by template switching. Age-related changes in TCR beta repertoire diversity were measured in the study by deep sequencing normalized with unique cDNA molecular identifiers. The donors were divided into four age groups: young (average around 16 years), middle-aged (around 41), aged (under 70) and long-lived (82). To avoid experimental bias, donors of different ages were distributed randomly across sequencing lanes. Using the same blood draw, the study looked at two additional independent replicas of 1 million unique cDNA reads for two donors, one aged 18 to 30 and the other aged 80 or older. Here is what the overall study found, with its caveats: A strong correlation was found between observed TCR beta diversity and the percentage of naive T cells measured by flow cytometry. As age increased, observed TCR beta diversity per million T cells dropped in a roughly linear way, and a significant reduction was already evident by age 40. Bulk unsorted PBMC profiling prevented conclusive comparison of naive and antigen-experienced compartments. The CMV infection status of donors was not known, potentially confounding age-related changes in expanded clonotypes. Compared with the aged group, the long-lived group had more naive CD4+ T cells, fewer expanded clones and increased TCR diversity, suggesting age selection. Estimates of total diversity based on one million sequenced T cells were regarded as lower bounds and as underestimates.

The germline V gene yields SGHDN for CDR1 and FVKESK for CDR2. Trimming takes 0 bases off V and 7 bases off J; junction bases not matched to a gene: 2. The CDR3, cysteine through phenylalanine, is 13 amino acids long. The only DNA kept is the CDR3, 39 bases in frame from the first base. This clonotype has more than one count but fewer than ten. The clone's antigen remains unknown. No clone much larger than this one lies a single base away; base qualities are absent. The donors were around 39 Caucasian individuals from Russia, aged roughly 6 to 100 years, who were systemically healthy. Ten milliliters of peripheral blood were drawn from each donor into EDTA-treated Vacutainer tubes. Ficoll-Paque density-gradient centrifugation was used to isolate PBMCs, with at least 7 million per sample. Total RNA, at least 5 micrograms per sample, was extracted from PBMCs with Trizol reagent. For every donor, an aliquot of PBMCs went through flow cytometry to measure the percentages of naive CD45RAhigh/CD27high T cells.

The receptor library was made with 5' RACE. These reads were obtained on an Illumina HiSeq 2500. A second PCR of roughly 6 to 11 cycles was run with a J-beta primer mix and a sample-barcoded 5' primer. A template-switch 5' adaptor carrying 12 random nucleotides introduced a unique molecular identifier onto each TCR beta cDNA molecule. Each sample yielded at least 2.5 million CDR3-containing paired-end reads. First-strand cDNA synthesis was performed from all RNA using the Mint cDNA synthesis kit, with priming by a TRBC-specific oligonucleotide. After uracil-DNA glycosylase treatment, a first 18-cycle PCR used universal primers M1SS and BC2_uni_R on all cDNA. From the authors' description of their analysis: Each sample was normalized by randomly selecting 1 million high-quality reads, each carrying a distinct molecular identifier. Instead of being binned into consensus sequences, reads that shared molecular identifiers were thrown out. MiTCR, run with a Q25 quality threshold and the strictest error-elimination algorithm, handled CDR3 identification, clonotype clustering and error correction. Lower-bound total TCR beta diversity was estimated with a nonparametric unseen species model using Euler transformation. The public reads were quality trimmed at Q25 with fastp and then assembled into clones with MiXCR by TCRdb, keeping productive beta chains. Duplicate CDR3 protein sequences are folded into a single record with the most common DNA and genes. TCRdb's processing, not the authors', yielded these V and J calls. The sample table contains more than 1 million distinct CDR3 sequences; only one count was recorded for 40% to 55% of them. Of the sample, approximately 20% falls within the top ten clones.

The sequenced sample consisted of blood. The rearranged segments are TRBV14 and TRBJ2-5; TRBD2 lines up with 7 middle nucleotides. The sequence came from a woman aged 55-70 years in good health. The CDR3: CASSQDLAGTQYF. The sequenced DNA: TGTGCCAGCAGCCAAGATTTAGCGGGGACCCAGTACTTC.